This T cell receptor beta chain was captured in a study of blood T cells in healthy people across ages. A second PCR of about 6 to 12 cycles used a sample-barcoded 5' primer and a J-beta primer mix. TCRdb itself ran the 5' RACE reads through MiXCR, one entry per CDR3 protein. The table lists 900,000 to 950,000 distinct CDR3 sequences, 25% to 35% of them singletons. This CDR3 is built from 18 residues. Germline CDR1 and CDR2: SGHTA and FQGNSA. V lost 4 bases, J lost 10 bases, and 23 bases stayed unmatched. This sample also appeared in a second study, on T cells of mothers and their children. That work adds: Each mother gave over 9 million TCR beta CDR3 reads; each child, a few million.

The material sequenced was blood. The TCR comes from a middle-aged woman in good health. V is TRBV7-2 and J is TRBJ2-7, with 9 bases fitting TRBD1. CDR3 in amino acids: CASSSRSPDRGRYRAQYF. The CDR3 DNA is TGTGCCAGCAGCTCTCGCTCACCGGACAGGGGCCGATACAGGGCCCAGTACTTC.